This entry describes one T cell receptor beta chain. The same CDR3 is also encoded by other DNA sequences in this sample. This record belongs to a study of immune evolution from preneoplasia to lung adenocarcinoma. Repertoires were generated with immunoSEQ multiplex PCR, while TCRdb's copy carries only in-frame clones and drops some. There are 9,500 to 13,000 clones in the sample; around 82% occur only once, and 4.8% lies in the top ten. The CDR3 length is 13 residues. The V end was cut by 1 base, the J end by 5 bases, with 9 bases between. Germline CDR1 reads SGHDT; CDR2 reads YYEEEE. V and J are TRBV5-6 and TRBJ2-5; D possibly corresponds to TRBD1 (6 bases). Material: FFPE minimally invasive lung adenocarcinoma tissue. The TCR originated in a person aged 65-85 years with lung adenocarcinoma. The CDR3 nucleotides read TGTGCCAGCAGCTTGATCGACAGGGAGACCCAGTACTTC. Encoded protein: CASSLIDRETQYF.